The rows below give T cell receptor beta chains drawn from one sample of a study of blood T cell repertoires in COVID-19. Produced via immunoSEQ multiplex PCR; TCRdb's table is partial and in-frame only. The top ten clones hold about 9.3% of a sample with about 210,000 clones, about 81% of them seen once. Specimen: PBMCs or T cells enriched from blood (not recorded which). Source of these receptors: a man aged 35-49 years who had recovered from COVID-19. Each CDR3 is given with its conserved first and last residue. D genes are given only for firm matches. Rows give clone size only sometimes, using once, few, many, or a class for an expanded clone.

v_gene	j_gene	d_gene	abundance	CDR3aa	CDR3nt
TRBV4-1	TRBJ1-4	NA	NA	CASSQDRAFEGEKLFF	TGCGCCAGCAGCCAAGACCGGGCCTTCGAGGGTGAAAAACTGTTTTTT
TRBV5-6	TRBJ1-5	NA	NA	CASSSSTRGGNQPQHF	TGTGCCAGCAGCTCTTCGACCAGGGGAGGCAATCAGCCCCAGCATTTT
TRBV6-5	TRBJ2-2	TRBD2	NA	CATQREGDTGELFF	TGTGCCACCCAGCGGGAGGGTGACACCGGGGAGCTGTTTTTT
TRBV5-5	TRBJ2-1	NA	once	CASSLEPARQGYEQFF	TGTGCCAGCAGCTTGGAACCTGCGAGGCAGGGTTACGAGCAGTTCTTC
TRBV5-1	TRBJ1-2	NA	NA	CASSSLGDGYTF	TGCGCCAGCAGCTCCCTCGGGGATGGCTACACCTTC
TRBV3-1/TRBV3-2	TRBJ2-5	NA	NA	CASSQDPVGGGETQYF	TGTGCCAGCAGCCAAGACCCTGTGGGGGGAGGAGAGACCCAGTACTTC
TRBV6-5	TRBJ2-2	TRBD1	NA	CASSYGQGAGTGELFF	TGTGCCAGCAGTTACGGGCAGGGGGCGGGCACCGGGGAGCTGTTTTTT
TRBV7-9	TRBJ2-3	NA	NA	CASSSMEDTQYF	TGTGCCAGCAGCTCGATGGAGGATACGCAGTATTTT
TRBV19	TRBJ1-1	NA	few	CASSQAMRTEAFF	TGTGCCAGTAGCCAGGCTATGCGCACTGAAGCTTTCTTT
TRBV5-1	TRBJ2-4	NA	NA	CASSLALRGYVAKNIQYF	TGCGCCAGCAGCTTGGCCCTCCGGGGTTACGTGGCCAAAAACATTCAGTACTTC
TRBV14	TRBJ2-3	TRBD2	few	CASSHLSSGGVTDTQYF	TGTGCCAGCAGCCATCTCTCTAGCGGGGGGGTCACAGATACGCAGTATTTT
TRBV5-1	TRBJ1-2	TRBD1	NA	CASSLGSGQGTLGYTF	TGCGCCAGCAGCTTGGGCTCCGGACAGGGTACACTCGGCTACACCTTC
TRBV6-6	TRBJ2-1	NA	few	CASSDQLAPEQFF	TGTGCCAGCAGTGATCAACTAGCCCCTGAGCAGTTCTTC